The sequence of this T cell receptor (beta chain) was determined in a study of cytomegalovirus exposure and HLA in healthy donors. Whole-study context: Inside one of the first data releases sat some 93 million unique TCRs taken from HLA-typed donors. General observations from the study: What a later analysis reportedly showed was that an Asian-associated ancestry cluster had fewer N-insertions than the roughly 700-donor mean.

The CDR3 is 18 amino acids. J gave up 7 bases and V 3 bases, and 19 bases lay outside the gene matches. CDR1 is LNHDA, CDR2 SQIVND, per germline (reference sequence). Both 60 Vbeta primers and 13 Jbeta primers went into the PCR. Here immunoSEQ multiplex PCR was the method, and the copy in TCRdb shows in-frame clones only, minus some. Of some 150,000 clones detected, almost 85% appear once; the ten largest clones hold around 3%. On this clone: The antigen remains unidentified.

This chain uses TRBV19 with TRBJ1-2, with TRBD1 matching over 8 bases. Sequences were obtained from PBMCs. This receptor was identified in a man between 18 and 29 years old in good health and CMV-seropositive. The CDR3 nucleotides are TGTGCCAGTAGTATCCTCCGACAGGGGCAAGGGTTTAGCGGTGGCTACACCTTC. Its protein is CASSILRQGQGFSGGYTF.